One sample yielded the 11 T cell receptor beta chains listed below, sequenced in a study of T cells in women clearing cervical HPV infection. Generated by immunoSEQ multiplex PCR, the TCRdb table keeps only in-frame clones and is missing some. In all, the sample yields 22,000 or so clones. Sequenced material: blood buffy coat. Receptor source: a woman aged 18 to 75 with a cervical HPV16 infection that either progressed to CIN3+ or cleared (not recorded which).

About this clone itself: The observed sequence ends 3 residues before the CDR3 terminus, with the missing tail filled in from the germline J gene. The V call is TRBV7-3, the J call TRBJ1-2; D unresolved. Per the germline V gene, CDR1 is SGHTA and CDR2 is FQGTGA. V was pared by 0 bases and J by 7 bases, with 18 bases between. The CDR3 length is 16 residues. The CDR3 is CASSLTPRLGDGGYTF. Incomplete CDR3 DNA: TGTGCCAGCAGCTTAACCCCCCGCCTCGGGGATGGTGGC.

Of note for this clone: The read ends 3 residues before the CDR3 terminus; that terminus is restored from the germline J gene. The V gene is TRBV5-1, the J gene TRBJ2-7, with D maybe TRBD2 (6 bases). V was pared by 4 bases and J by 4 bases, with 15 bases between. The germline V gene encodes CDR1 SGHRS and CDR2 YFSETQ. The CDR3 spans 14 residues. The covered CDR3 bases are TGCGCCAGCAGCACTGGAGGACTATTATACGAG. Residues: CASSTGGLLYE. The full CDR3 protein is CASSTGGLLYEQYF.

With regard to this clone: Read coverage stops 3 residues before the CDR3 terminus; the germline J gene supplies the remainder. The chain uses TRBV5-4 and TRBJ1-6, with 7 bases lining up with TRBD1. V lost 7 bases and J lost 5; bases outside the gene matches: 9. In germline, CDR1 is SGHNT, CDR2 YYREEE (reference sequence). This CDR3 spans 15 amino acids. CDR3 bases read: TGTGCCAGCCGAAAAGGGACAGATAATAATTCACCC. Its translation: CASRKGTDNNSP. The whole CDR3 region reads CASRKGTDNNSPLHF.

As for this clone: The read falls 3 residues short of the CDR3 end, and the missing part is taken from the germline J gene. The chain recombines TRBV6-1 with TRBJ2-1; possible D gene TRBD2, 7 bases. The germline CDR1 and CDR2 sequences are MNHNS and SASEGT. This CDR3 region has 13 residues. V gave up 4 bases and J gave up 7 bases, with 11 bases separating them. The DNA read from the CDR3 is TGTGCCAGCAGTGTACAGGGAGGGAATGAG. Protein: CASSVQGGNE. The full CDR3 protein reads CASSVQGGNEQFF.

Details on this clone: The CDR3 extends 3 residues past the end of the read, so its final part is completed from the germline J gene. V gene TRBV19 combines with J gene TRBJ2-2, with a weak D call TRBD1 (6 bases). Germline-derived CDR1 and CDR2 are LNHDA and SQIVND (reference sequence). CDR3 length equals 15 residues. Trimming took 7 bases from V and 7 from J, leaving 19 bases between them. CDR3 DNA, as far as it was read: TGTGCCAGTAACGTTCAGGGGCTCAGGGGCGGGGAG. This sequence encodes CASNVQGLRGGE. The entire CDR3 sequence reads CASNVQGLRGGELFF. Looking up the rest from reference TRBV19 and TRBJ2-2 gives the full variable domain: DGGITQSPKYLFRKEGQNVTLSCEQNLNHDAMYWYRQDPGQGLRLIYYSQIVNDFQKGDIAEGYSVSREKKESFPLTVTSAQKNPTAFYLCASNVQGLRGGELFFGEGSRLTVL.

As for this clone: The missing CDR3 end, 3 residues past where the read stops, is filled in from the germline J gene. V usage is TRBV30 and J usage is TRBJ1-6, with no clear D. The CDR3 sequence is 14 residues long. Germline V lookup: CDR1 GTSNPN, CDR2 SVGIG (reference sequence). The ends were cut back, 3 bases at V and 0 bases at J, with 6 bases in the middle. The CDR3 protein is CAWSTVSYNSPLHF. The sequenced part of the CDR3 DNA is TGTGCCTGGAGCACGGTCTCCTATAATTCACCC.

Points on this clone: The read terminates 3 residues ahead of where the CDR3 ends, so the germline J gene completes it. V usage is TRBV7-3 and J usage is TRBJ2-2, with D hard to call. Germline V lookup: CDR1 SGHTA, CDR2 FQGTGA. Trimming took off 0 bases at V and 5 bases at J, with 7 bases between the two ends. The CDR3 is 14 residues long. Incomplete CDR3 DNA: TGTGCCAGCAGCTTAACGCTGCGGACCGGGGAG. Amino acid sequence: CASSLTLRTGE. The whole CDR3 protein is CASSLTLRTGELFF.

On this clone itself: The DNA ends 3 residues before the CDR3 does, and the rest of the CDR3 is filled in from the germline J gene. The genes are TRBV30 and TRBJ2-5; D is uncertain. The germline V and J ends were trimmed by 0 bases and 5 bases, with 13 bases remaining between them. This CDR3 has 14 amino acids. Germline V gene data show CDR1 as GTSNPN and CDR2 as SVGIG (reference sequence). The covered CDR3 bases are TGTGCCTGGAGTGTTTCCGGAGTCGGGGAGACC. Its protein is CAWSVSGVGET. The whole CDR3 sequence is CAWSVSGVGETQYF.

CDR3 region: CASREGQGAYNEQFF. The sequenced CDR3 bases are TGCGCCAGCAGGGAGGGACAGGGAGCCTACAATGAG. The V and J genes are TRBV5-1 and TRBJ2-1; 9 nucleotides align to TRBD1. The read terminates 3 residues ahead of where the CDR3 ends, so the germline J gene completes it. CDR3 length: 15 amino acids. The J segment lost 2 bases and the V segment lost 5 bases, leaving 5 bases of the junction unmatched. Germline assignment: CDR1 SGHRS and CDR2 YFSETQ.

Turning to this clone: Read sequence stops 3 residues before the CDR3 end, and the germline J gene provides the missing end. V and J are TRBV28 and TRBJ2-7; TRBD1 aligns across 9 bases. The CDR3 is 15 amino acids. Germline assignment: CDR1 MDHEN and CDR2 SYDVKM. Trimming cost V 5 bases and J 2 bases; bases outside gene matches: 7. CDR3 protein: CASSLPGTGTYEQYF. The part of the CDR3 DNA that was read is TGTGCCAGCAGTCTGCCCGGGACAGGGACCTACGAG.

Regarding this clone: Read data end 3 residues before the CDR3 end; the end is taken from the germline J gene. This sample also contains other DNA sequences that code for the same CDR3. This chain joins TRBV7-2 and TRBJ2-7; 8 bases agree with TRBD1. The CDR3 consists of 15 residues. Looked up from germline, CDR1 is SGHTA and CDR2 is FQGNSA. The J segment lost 2 bases and the V segment lost 1 base, leaving 4 bases of the junction unmatched. Partial CDR3 DNA: TGTGCCAGCAGCTTAGTGGGGACAGGTGCCTACGAG. This encodes CASSLVGTGAYE. The full CDR3 sequence reads CASSLVGTGAYEQYF.